This entry describes one T cell receptor (beta chain). This sample was included in a study of blood T cell repertoires in COVID-19. Overall study context: T cells, B-cell-depleted T cells, or PBMCs supplied cDNA or gDNA.

Germline CDR1 MNHEY, CDR2 SMNVEV (reference sequence). This CDR3 region has 16 residues. V was clipped by 4 bases and J by 5 bases; unmatched bases: 4. Only in-frame clones appear in the TCRdb table, and some are missing; sequencing was by immunoSEQ multiplex PCR. The sample shows roughly 38,000 clones, around four fifths of them seen only once. The chain couples TRBV27 to TRBJ2-3, with TRBD2 identical over 15 bases. The sequenced sample consisted of peripheral blood. This clonotype was sampled from a human donor in a cohort sampled during active COVID-19. The CDR3 region is CASSYGLAGGEDTQYF. The CDR3 DNA sequence: TGTGCCAGCAGTTACGGACTAGCGGGGGGGGAAGATACGCAGTATTTT.